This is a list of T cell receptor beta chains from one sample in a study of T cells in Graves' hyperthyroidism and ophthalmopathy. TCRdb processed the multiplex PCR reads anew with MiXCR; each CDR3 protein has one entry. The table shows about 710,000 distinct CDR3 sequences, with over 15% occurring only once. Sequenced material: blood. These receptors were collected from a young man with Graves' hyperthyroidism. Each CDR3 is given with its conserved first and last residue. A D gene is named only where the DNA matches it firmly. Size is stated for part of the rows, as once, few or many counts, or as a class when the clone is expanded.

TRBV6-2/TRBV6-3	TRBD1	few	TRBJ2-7	TGTGCCAGCAGTTACGTACAGGGGAGCCACGAGCAGTACTTC	CASSYVQGSHEQYF
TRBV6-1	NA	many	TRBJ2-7	TGTGCCAGCAGTATCGCCTGGACGCCCTCAGGACGCGAGCAGTACTTC	CASSIAWTPSGREQYF
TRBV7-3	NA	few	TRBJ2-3	TGTGCCAGCAGCTTAACGGGACCTCCCTGGGGCACAGATACGCAGTATTTT	CASSLTGPPWGTDTQYF
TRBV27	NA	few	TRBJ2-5	TGTGCCAGCAGTTTCCTCCCCGCAGCGGACCAAGAGACCCAGTACTTC	CASSFLPAADQETQYF
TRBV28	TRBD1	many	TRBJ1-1	TGTGCCAGCAGTCGTGCAGGGGGGGGAATGAACACTGAAGCTTTCTTT	CASSRAGGGMNTEAFF
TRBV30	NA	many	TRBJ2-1	TGTGCCTGGAGTGTCCCCAATGAGCAGTTCTTC	CAWSVPNEQFF
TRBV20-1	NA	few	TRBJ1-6	TGCAGTGCTCCAACGGGGGGTCCTTCACCCCTCCACTTT	CSAPTGGPSPLHF
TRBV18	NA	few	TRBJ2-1	TGTGCCAGCTCACCAGGGACCGTCGTCGTTGGGCAGTTCTTC	CASSPGTVVVGQFF
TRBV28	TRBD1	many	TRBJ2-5	TGTGCCAGCAGTGCATCCGGGACAGGGAAGCAAGAGACCCAGTACTTC	CASSASGTGKQETQYF
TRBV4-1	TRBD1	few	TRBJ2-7	TGCGCCAGCAGCCAAGGGCAGGGGACAGAGCTTACCTACGAGCAGTACTTC	CASSQGQGTELTYEQYF
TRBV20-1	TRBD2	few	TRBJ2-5	TGCAGTGCTATCACTAGCGGGAGCGTGAAGACCCAGTACTTC	CSAITSGSVKTQYF
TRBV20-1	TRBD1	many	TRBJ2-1	TGCAGTGCTTCCAACAGGGGGAATGAGCAGTTCTTC	CSASNRGNEQFF
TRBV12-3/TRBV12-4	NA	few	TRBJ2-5	TGTGCCAGCAGTTTAGGCGACCCCAGGGAGACCCAGTACTTC	CASSLGDPRETQYF
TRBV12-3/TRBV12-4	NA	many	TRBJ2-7	TGTGCCAGCATCTCAAATAAGGGCGGCAGGTTTATGAACGAGCAGTACTTC	CASISNKGGRFMNEQYF
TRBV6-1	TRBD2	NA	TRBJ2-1	TGTGCCAGCAGTGTTATAGCGGGAGGGCAGCGCACCTACAATGAGCAGTTCTTC	CASSVIAGGQRTYNEQFF
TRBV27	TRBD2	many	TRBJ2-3	TGTGCCAGCAGTTTATCCCTAGCGGGAAACACAGATACGCAGTATTTT	CASSLSLAGNTDTQYF
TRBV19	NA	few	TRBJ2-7	TGTGCCAGTAGTTTAGTTATCGGGAACTCCTACGAGCAGTACTTC	CASSLVIGNSYEQYF
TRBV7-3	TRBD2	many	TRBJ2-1	TGTGCCAGCAGCTTCACTAGCGGGAGGGGTAATGAGCAGTTCTTC	CASSFTSGRGNEQFF
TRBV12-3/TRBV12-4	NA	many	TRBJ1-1	TGTGCCAGCAGTCCGCGTGTTCTGAACACTGAAGCTTTCTTT	CASSPRVLNTEAFF
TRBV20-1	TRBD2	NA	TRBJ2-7	TGCAGTGCTAGAGATAAGGGCGGGAGGGCTTACGAGCAGTACTTC	CSARDKGGRAYEQYF
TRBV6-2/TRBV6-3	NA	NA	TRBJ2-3	TGTGCCAGCAGTTACCGACTCCCTCCCACAGATACGCAGTATTTT	CASSYRLPPTDTQYF
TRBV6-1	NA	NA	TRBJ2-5	TGTGCCAGCAGTGAATCTAGGGGGATCGGAGAAGAGACCCAGTACTTC	CASSESRGIGEETQYF
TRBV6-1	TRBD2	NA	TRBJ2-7	TGTGCCAGCAGTGAAGGACTAGCGGATTACGAGCAGTACTTC	CASSEGLADYEQYF
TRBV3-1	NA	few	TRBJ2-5	TGTGCCAGCAGCCCACGGAGCCAAGAGACCCAGTACTTC	CASSPRSQETQYF
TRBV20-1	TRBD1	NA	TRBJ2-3	TGCAGTGCTAGAGATCTCAGGAAGCAGGGGGCAGATACGCAGTATTTT	CSARDLRKQGADTQYF
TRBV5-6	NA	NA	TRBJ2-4	TGTGCCAGCAGCTTGACCGACAGAACCAAAAACATTCAGTACTTC	CASSLTDRTKNIQYF
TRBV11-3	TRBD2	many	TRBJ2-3	TGTGCCAGCAGCTTATGGGGAGCGGGAGGTCTCCCAGATACGCAGTATTTT	CASSLWGAGGLPDTQYF
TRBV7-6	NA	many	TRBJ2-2	TGTGCCAGCACCCCCCGGGCGGGCGCGAACACCGGGGAGCTGTTTTTT	CASTPRAGANTGELFF
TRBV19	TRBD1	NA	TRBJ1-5	TGTGCCAGTAGTACCCTGACAGGGACTAACAATCAGCCCCAGCATTTT	CASSTLTGTNNQPQHF
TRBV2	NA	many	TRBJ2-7	TGTGCCAGCCGGAGCGGGTCGGACTACGAGCAGTACTTC	CASRSGSDYEQYF
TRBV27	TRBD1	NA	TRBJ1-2	TGTGCCAGCAGTTTATCGTGGGACAGGGGGCCCCGAGGCTACACCTTC	CASSLSWDRGPRGYTF
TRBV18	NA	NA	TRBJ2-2	TGTGCCAGCTCACCACCGGGGGGCCTTGCGAACACCGGGGAGCTGTTTTTT	CASSPPGGLANTGELFF
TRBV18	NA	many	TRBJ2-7	TGTGCCAGCTCACGCCTCCGGTATGACGAGCAGTACTTC	CASSRLRYDEQYF
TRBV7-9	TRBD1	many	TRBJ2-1	TGTGCCAGCAGCTTAGCTCGGGGACAGGGGGCATACAATGAGCAGTTCTTC	CASSLARGQGAYNEQFF
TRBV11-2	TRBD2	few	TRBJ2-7	TGTGCCAGCAGCTTACTCGGGACTAGCGGGAGCCACCCTGGGGAGCGGTACTTC	CASSLLGTSGSHPGERYF
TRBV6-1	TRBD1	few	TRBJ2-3	TGTGCCAGCCCCGGGACAGGGGGCAGGGATACGCAGTATTTT	CASPGTGGRDTQYF
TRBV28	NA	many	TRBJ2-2	TGTGCCAGCAGTTCCGGGTACCGCTTCACCGGGGAGCTGTTTTTT	CASSSGYRFTGELFF
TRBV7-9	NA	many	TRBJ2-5	TGTGCCAGCAGCTTAATCCAAGAGACCCAGTACTTC	CASSLIQETQYF
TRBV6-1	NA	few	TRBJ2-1	TGTGCCAGCAGTGAACGGGCTGATTCCTACAATGAGCAGTTCTTC	CASSERADSYNEQFF
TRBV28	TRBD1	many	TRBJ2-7	TGTGCCAGCAGATCCGGACAGGGGAGCGACGAGCAGTACTTC	CASRSGQGSDEQYF
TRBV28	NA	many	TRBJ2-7	TGTGCCAGCAGTCTCACGGTCAGGGTCTACGAGCAGTACTTC	CASSLTVRVYEQYF
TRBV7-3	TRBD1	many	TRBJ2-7	TGTGCCAGCAGCCCGTTCGACAGGGCCGAGCAGTACTTC	CASSPFDRAEQYF
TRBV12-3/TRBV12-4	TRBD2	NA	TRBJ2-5	TGTGCCAGCAGTTTATGGCGGGAGGGACAAGAGACCCAGTACTTC	CASSLWREGQETQYF
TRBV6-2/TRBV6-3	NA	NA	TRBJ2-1	TGTGCCAGCAGATACCGGGACTCCATGGGGTATGAGCAGTTCTTC	CASRYRDSMGYEQFF
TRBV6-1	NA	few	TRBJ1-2	TGTGCCAGCAGTGATAGGGCCAACTATGGCTACACCTTC	CASSDRANYGYTF
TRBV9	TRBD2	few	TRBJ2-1	TGTGCCAGCAGCGCTAGCGGGAGGTTAACCTACAATGAGCAGTTCTTC	CASSASGRLTYNEQFF
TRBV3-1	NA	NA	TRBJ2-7	TGTGCCAGCAGCCAAGATCGGAACTCCCACTACGAGCAGTACTTC	CASSQDRNSHYEQYF
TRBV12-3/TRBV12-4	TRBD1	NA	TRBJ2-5	TGTGCCAGCAGCCTGGACAGGGGAGAAGAGACCCAGTACTTC	CASSLDRGEETQYF
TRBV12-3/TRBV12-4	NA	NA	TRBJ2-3	TGTGCCAGCAGTTTCTCGGGGAACATCACAGATACGCAGTATTTT	CASSFSGNITDTQYF